The 10 T cell receptor beta chains below come from one sample, sequenced in a study of blood T cells in healthy people across ages. Sample-barcoded 5' priming and a J-beta primer mix drove a second PCR of roughly 7 to 11 cycles. Using its own MiXCR run on the 5' RACE reads, TCRdb lists one record per CDR3 protein. The sample has 1.5 million to 2 million distinct CDR3 sequences, just under 50% seen once. Specimen: blood. These receptors all stem from a woman in her forties in good health.

The chain recombines TRBV29-1 with TRBJ2-1; the match to TRBD2 covers 12 bases. V trimming: 7 bases; J trimming: 6 bases; junction bases outside the gene matches: 13. The CDR3 length is 16 residues. Germline V CDR1 and CDR2: SQVTM, ANQGSEA. As DNA, the CDR3 is TGCAGCGCAGGACTAGCGGGAAGTAACGGATTCAATGAGCAGTTCTTC. Protein product: CSAGLAGSNGFNEQFF.

The V and J genes are TRBV20-1 and TRBJ2-5; 8 bases match TRBD2. V gave up 3 bases and J gave up 4 bases; unmatched junction bases: 4. CDR1 and CDR2 from the germline V gene are DFQATT and SNEGSKA (reference sequence). The CDR3 runs to 13 residues. In DNA form, the CDR3 reads TGCAGTGCTAGGCCGGGGGGGCGAGAGACCCAGTACTTC. Its protein is CSARPGGRETQYF.

The genes are TRBV4-2 and TRBJ1-5, with D perhaps TRBD1 (5 bases). The CDR3 extends over 16 amino acids. The germline gives CDR1 LGHNA, CDR2 YNFKEQ. V was trimmed by 3 bases and J by 9 bases, leaving 21 bases between them. Here the CDR3 reads CASSHAAGTDIRPQHF. The CDR3 DNA reads as TGTGCCAGCAGCCATGCAGCCGGGACTGACATACGGCCCCAGCATTTT.

V is TRBV6-5 and J is TRBJ2-2; 7 bases align to TRBD1. CDR1 is MNHEY and CDR2 is SVGAGI in the germline V gene. The CDR3 sequence is 17 residues long. V trimming: 0 bases; J trimming: 0 bases; junction bases outside the gene matches: 4. The CDR3 bases are TGTGCCAGCAGTTACTCCACAGGGGAAGCGAACACCGGGGAGCTGTTTTTT. Translated: CASSYSTGEANTGELFF.

This clonotype was counted a few times. The genes are TRBV18 and TRBJ2-3, with D perhaps TRBD1 (6 bases). The CDR3 totals 13 residues. CDR1 is KGHSH, CDR2 LQKENI, per germline. With 4 bases removed from V and 6 bases from J, the gap between germline ends came to 11 bases. CDR3 sequence: CASSLRQDDTQYF. The CDR3 coding sequence is TGTGCCAGCTCACTCCGACAGGATGATACGCAGTATTTT.

The DNA of the CDR3 is TGTGCCAGCAGCTTAGTAGCGCTAGCGGGACGAAGGCAACCGGACCAAGAGACCCAGTACTTC. Encoded protein: CASSLVALAGRRQPDQETQYF. The chain couples TRBV7-6 to TRBJ2-5; 9 bases fit TRBD2. The CDR3 consists of 21 residues. Trimming took 1 base from V and 0 from J; bases not matched to a gene: 18. Germline values: CDR1 SGHVS, CDR2 FNYEAQ.

The chain employs TRBV6-2 or TRBV6-3 and TRBJ2-1; 7 nucleotides agree with TRBD1. V shed 6 bases and J 3 bases; nucleotides not matched to a gene: 8. The CDR3 consists of 15 residues. The germline V gene has CDR1 MNHEY and CDR2 SVGEGT. The DNA for the CDR3 is TGTGCCAGCAGGTACCCCGACAGGGTCTACAATGAGCAGTTCTTC. Translated: CASRYPDRVYNEQFF.

The sample holds a few counts of this clonotype. V and J are TRBV20-1 and TRBJ2-1; TRBD2 aligns across 7 bases. V trimming: 3 bases; J trimming: 2 bases; junction bases outside the gene matches: 4. This CDR3 spans 14 amino acids. Germline V gene sequence: CDR1 DFQATT, CDR2 SNEGSKA (reference sequence). For the CDR3, the DNA is TGCAGTGCTAGGGCGGGGGTTACCTACAATGAGCAGTTCTTC. It is translated as CSARAGVTYNEQFF.

The chain carries TRBV28 and TRBJ2-5; TRBD1 agrees at 7 bases. Germline V gene lookup returns CDR1 MDHEN and CDR2 SYDVKM. J was trimmed by 1 base and V by 2 bases; bases with no gene match: 10. The CDR3 loop spans 17 amino acids. Written as DNA, the CDR3 is TGTGCCAGCAGTTTAGGCCTGACAGGGCAGGGCCAAGAGACCCAGTACTTC. Protein product: CASSLGLTGQGQETQYF.

This clonotype was seen repeatedly, ten times or more. The chain employs TRBV20-1 and TRBJ2-7, with 8 nucleotides matching TRBD1. The ends lost 5 bases at V and 2 bases at J; junction bases unmatched: 8. Germline CDR1 DFQATT, CDR2 SNEGSKA (reference sequence). The CDR3 loop spans 14 amino acids. Written as DNA, the CDR3 is TGCAGTGCTGGGACAGGTATTTCTCCCTACGAGCAGTACTTC. It translates to CSAGTGISPYEQYF.